This T cell receptor beta chain was found in a study of T cells after posttransplantation cyclophosphamide. Study-wide points: After PTCy, TRB diversity resembled that of CNI/methotrexate controls.

Measured with immunoSEQ multiplex PCR; TCRdb has only the in-frame clones, and not every one. The sample lists 47,000 or so clones, about 90% occurring once. The CDR3 contains 15 residues. V was cut by 0 bases and J by 4 bases, with 13 bases left in between. Germline V gives CDR1 SGHRS, CDR2 YFSETQ. About this clone: Its target is unknown.

The TCR was taken from a woman aged 50 to 65 in good health and a related stem cell transplant donor. The chain couples TRBV5-1 to TRBJ1-2, with D possibly TRBD1 on 5 matching bases. The sample taken for sequencing was PBMCs. CDR3 in amino acids: CASSLEVEGSYGYTF. The CDR3 DNA is TGCGCCAGCAGCTTGGAAGTGGAGGGGAGCTATGGCTACACCTTC.